Presented here are 19 T cell receptor beta chains from one specimen sequenced in a study of radiotherapy plus CTLA-4 blockade in lung cancer. Here immunoSEQ multiplex PCR was the method, and the copy in TCRdb shows in-frame clones only, minus some. The sample consists of tens of thousands of clones, more than 75% of them appearing once. Sequences were derived from peripheral blood, sampled from a patient treated with radiotherapy plus ipilimumab. These receptors all come from a human donor with non-small cell lung cancer that progressed on radiotherapy plus ipilimumab.

V is TRBV7-2 and J is TRBJ2-3, with D perhaps TRBD1 (6 bases). The ends were cut back, 5 bases at V and 1 base at J, with 10 bases in the middle. The CDR3 totals 14 residues. Germline V gene sequence: CDR1 SGHTA, CDR2 FQGNSA. CDR3 protein: CASSVRTGTDTQYF. DNA of the CDR3: TGTGCCAGCAGCGTCCGGACAGGCACAGATACGCAGTATTTT. Filled out from reference TRBV7-2 and TRBJ2-3, the complete variable domain reads GAGVSQSPSNKVTEKGKDVELRCDPISGHTALYWYRQSLGQGLEFLIYFQGNSAPDKSGLPSDRFSAERTGGSVSTLTIQRTQQEDSAVYLCASSVRTGTDTQYFGPGTRLTVL.

This chain uses TRBV5-5 with TRBJ1-3, with unresolved D. CDR1 and CDR2 (germline): SGHKS, YYEKEE (reference sequence). The CDR3 is made up of 15 amino acids. The V end was cut by 4 bases, the J end by 0 bases, with 11 bases between. The CDR3 DNA follows: TGTGCCAGCAGCCCGTGGCTACGCTCTGGAAACACCATATATTTT. Its translation is CASSPWLRSGNTIYF.

The chain carries TRBV5-1 and TRBJ2-3; 12 bases are a match to TRBD1. Germline loops: CDR1 SGHRS, CDR2 YFSETQ. The CDR3 extends over 16 amino acids. V was clipped by 3 bases and J by 4 bases; unmatched bases: 6. CDR3 sequence reads: CASSWGGTGGPDTQYF. CDR3 nucleotide sequence: TGCGCCAGCAGCTGGGGCGGGACAGGGGGCCCAGATACGCAGTATTTT.

The chain links TRBV5-5 to TRBJ2-7; D not resolved. The germline CDR1 and CDR2 sequences are SGHKS and YYEKEE (reference sequence). V dropped 4 bases and J dropped 0 bases, with 8 bases sitting between them. This CDR3 contains 13 residues. The CDR3 here is CASSLSSSYEQYF. In DNA form, the CDR3 reads TGTGCCAGCAGCCTCAGTAGCTCCTACGAGCAGTACTTC.

The chain combines TRBV4-1 with TRBJ2-7; 8 positions match TRBD2. V was pared by 0 bases and J by 4 bases, with 5 bases of the junction left unmatched. Looked up from germline, CDR1 is MGHRA and CDR2 is YSYEKL. CDR3 length equals 15 residues. The CDR3 region is CASSQESGGGYEQYF. The CDR3 nucleotides are TGCGCCAGCAGCCAAGAGAGCGGGGGTGGGTACGAGCAGTACTTC.

The chain uses TRBV13 and TRBJ1-5, with 9 bases matching TRBD1. CDR1 is PRHDT, CDR2 FYEKMQ, per germline (reference sequence). The V segment lost 9 bases and the J segment 2 bases; nucleotides outside the gene matches: 8. The CDR3 runs 15 residues. CDR3 in DNA: TGTGCCAGTTCAACAGGGGGCTACGGCAATCAGCCCCAGCATTTT. Encoded protein: CASSTGGYGNQPQHF.

V usage is TRBV28 and J usage is TRBJ1-3; D is perhaps TRBD1 (5 bases). CDR1 is MDHEN, CDR2 SYDVKM, per germline. Trimming removed 5 bases from V and 1 base from J, with 9 bases in between. The CDR3 has 14 amino acids. The CDR3 DNA sequence: TGTGCCAGCAGTCGGCAGGGATCTGGAAACACCATATATTTT. This encodes CASSRQGSGNTIYF.

The chain is built from TRBV7-8 and TRBJ1-1; D ambiguous. Germline V gene sequence: CDR1 SGHVS, CDR2 FQNEAQ. This CDR3 has 14 residues. V lost 3 bases and J 1 base, leaving 9 bases between the germline ends. In DNA, the CDR3 is TGTGCCAGCAGCTTGGAGGGATGGAACACTGAAGCTTTCTTT. This encodes CASSLEGWNTEAFF. Complete variable domain (other parts from reference TRBV7-8 and TRBJ1-1): GAGVSQSPRYKVAKRGQDVALRCDPISGHVSLFWYQQALGQGPEFLTYFQNEAQLDKSGLPSDRFFAERPEGSVSTLKIQRTQQEDSAVYLCASSLEGWNTEAFFGQGTRLTVV.

As concerns this clone: This same CDR3 is encoded by further DNA sequences in the sample. The J gene is TRBJ2-7, the V gene TRBV11-3; 10 positions agree with TRBD2. The ends lost 5 bases at V and 1 base at J; junction bases unmatched: 2. There are 14 residues in the CDR3. Germline V gives CDR1 SGHNT, CDR2 YENEEA. The CDR3 nucleotides read TGTGCCAGCAGCAGGACTAGCGGATCCTACGAGCAGTACTTC. Translated: CASSRTSGSYEQYF.

The chain is built from TRBV6-6 and TRBJ2-3, with D possibly being TRBD1 (6 bases). V dropped 8 bases and J dropped 1 base, with 13 bases sitting between them. This CDR3 contains 14 residues. Germline values: CDR1 MNHNY, CDR2 SVGAGI (reference sequence). The CDR3 nucleotides read TGTGCCAGCGGTGACAGGCTCGGCACAGATACGCAGTATTTT. Amino acid sequence: CASGDRLGTDTQYF.

This rearrangement joins TRBV12-5 to TRBJ1-1; D not certain. V lost 3 bases and J 7 bases, leaving 9 bases between the germline ends. Looked up from germline, CDR1 is LGHNT and CDR2 is FRNRAP. This CDR3 is 12 amino acids long. CDR3 residues: CASGLDVSEAFF. DNA of the CDR3: TGTGCTAGTGGTTTAGACGTCAGTGAAGCTTTCTTT.

The gene calls are TRBV9 and TRBJ1-2; D ambiguous. Germline V gene data show CDR1 as SGDLS and CDR2 as YYNGEE. CDR3 length: 14 residues. V lost 0 bases and J lost 4, with 10 bases in between. CDR3 DNA sequence: TGTGCCAGCAGCGTAGGGTGGCCTTCCTATGGCTACACCTTC. Protein sequence: CASSVGWPSYGYTF. Full variable domain (rest looked up from reference TRBV9 and TRBJ1-2): DSGVTQTPKHLITATGQRVTLRCSPRSGDLSVYWYQQSLDQGLQFLIQYYNGEERAKGNILERFSAQQFPDLHSELNLSSLELGDSALYFCASSVGWPSYGYTFGSGTRLTVV.

CDR3 loop: CSVGGGKQFF. In nucleotides, the CDR3 is TGCAGCGTCGGGGGGGGGAAGCAGTTCTTC. This chain connects TRBV29-1 to TRBJ2-1; 8 positions agree with TRBD2. The CDR3 length is 10 residues. V lost 6 bases to trimming and J lost 11 bases; unmatched junction nucleotides: 3. Germline values: CDR1 SQVTM, CDR2 ANQGSEA.

The chain employs TRBV15 and TRBJ1-1; D unclear. The CDR3 is 14 amino acids. The V gene's germline CDR1 is LNHNV and CDR2 YYDKDF (reference sequence). Trimming took 0 bases from V and 1 from J, leaving 6 bases between them. Here the CDR3 reads CATSREWSNTEAFF. CDR3 nucleotides: TGTGCCACCAGCAGAGAATGGTCGAACACTGAAGCTTTCTTT.

Regarding this clone: Its ends do not fully match the called genes, so a read error is possible. The chain is built from TRBV6-5 and TRBJ1-5; possibly TRBD1 for D (6 bases). Germline V gene lookup returns CDR1 MNHEY and CDR2 SVGAGI. This CDR3 comprises 14 residues. This CDR3 reads CACSPRGGRQPQHF. In nucleotides, the CDR3 is TGTGCCTGCAGTCCAAGGGGGGGAAGGCAGCCCCAGCATTTT.

V gene TRBV19 combines with J gene TRBJ1-1; D may be TRBD1 (5 bases). Trimming left V 4 bases short and J 8 bases short, with 17 bases between. Germline CDR1 LNHDA, CDR2 SQIVND (reference sequence). This CDR3 contains 14 residues. Here the CDR3 reads CASSRRGTHIEAFF. Here the CDR3 DNA reads TGTGCCAGTAGTAGGCGCGGGACCCACATAGAAGCTTTCTTT.

J is TRBJ1-1 and V is TRBV21-1. TRBV21-1 is classified as a pseudogene. The CDR3 contains 14 residues. The CDR3 loop reads CASSNGRLNTEAFF. The DNA for the CDR3 is TGTGCCAGCAGCAACGGCCGCTTGAACACTGAAGCTTTCTTT.

This clone was counted between two and nine times. The chain combines TRBV14 with TRBJ2-7; D may be TRBD2 (6 bases). The V end lost 0 bases, the J end lost 6 bases, and 12 bases lay between the germline ends. Germline V CDR1 and CDR2: SGHDN, FVKESK. CDR3 length: 14 amino acids. CDR3 region: CASSQEGGIGEQYF. The CDR3 DNA reads as TGTGCCAGCAGCCAAGAAGGCGGGATCGGCGAGCAGTACTTC. The whole variable domain, filled in from reference TRBV14 and TRBJ2-7, reads EAGVTQFPSHSVIEKGQTVTLRCDPISGHDNLYWYRRVMGKEIKFLLHFVKESKQDESGMPNNRFLAERTGGTYSTLKVQPAELEDSGVYFCASSQEGGIGEQYFGPGTRLTVT.

This sequence joins TRBV6-1 and TRBJ1-5; 8 bases line up with TRBD1. This CDR3 is 14 amino acids long. Losses at the gene ends were 4 bases for V and 7 bases for J; bases not matched to a gene: 6. Germline CDR1 and CDR2: MNHNS and SASEGT. The CDR3 spells CASSAGQVVQPQHF. CDR3 DNA: TGTGCCAGCAGTGCGGGACAGGTGGTCCAGCCCCAGCATTTT.